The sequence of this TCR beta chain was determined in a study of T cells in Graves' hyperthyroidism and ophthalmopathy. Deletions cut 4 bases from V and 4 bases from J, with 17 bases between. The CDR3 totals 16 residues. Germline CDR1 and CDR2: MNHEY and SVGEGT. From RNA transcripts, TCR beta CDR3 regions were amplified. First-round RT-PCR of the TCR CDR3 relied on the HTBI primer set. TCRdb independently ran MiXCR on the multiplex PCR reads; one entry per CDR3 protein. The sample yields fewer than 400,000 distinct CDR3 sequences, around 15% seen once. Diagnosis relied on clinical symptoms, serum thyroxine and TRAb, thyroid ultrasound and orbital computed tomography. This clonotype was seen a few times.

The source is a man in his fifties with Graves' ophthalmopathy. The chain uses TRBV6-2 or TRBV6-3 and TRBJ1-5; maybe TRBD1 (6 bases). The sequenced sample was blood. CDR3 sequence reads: CASSSPAQGFNQPQHF. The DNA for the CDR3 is TGTGCCAGCAGTTCTCCCGCACAGGGTTTTAATCAGCCCCAGCATTTT.